Presented here are 18 T cell receptor beta chains from one specimen sequenced in a study of cytomegalovirus exposure and HLA in healthy donors. This PCR relied on a set of 60 Vbeta primers and 13 Jbeta primers. Repertoires were generated with immunoSEQ multiplex PCR, while TCRdb's copy carries only in-frame clones and drops some. Of 150,000 to 180,000 clones listed, roughly 74% are singletons. Sequenced sample: PBMCs. The receptors here all came from a young man in good health and CMV-seronegative.

The chain joins TRBV27 to TRBJ1-1, with 7 bases matching TRBD1. The CDR3 totals 13 residues. Germline lookup yields CDR1 MNHEY and CDR2 SMNVEV (reference sequence). V dropped 3 bases and J dropped 3; count of bases not matched to a gene: 1. DNA of the CDR3: TGTGCCAGCAGTTTCGACAGGGACACTGAAGCTTTCTTT. This sequence encodes CASSFDRDTEAFF.

The CDR3 spells CSVEVGGYLQFF. As DNA, the CDR3 is TGCAGCGTTGAAGTCGGGGGATACTTGCAGTTCTTC. The chain carries TRBV29-1 and TRBJ2-1; TRBD2 is a possible D gene (6 bases). CDR1 is SQVTM and CDR2 is ANQGSEA in the germline V gene. The CDR3 runs to 12 residues. Trimming removed 1 base at V and 12 bases at J, with 13 bases between.

This clone was detected only a few times. The rearrangement uses TRBV5-1 and TRBJ2-3; the match to TRBD2 covers 8 bases. The length of the CDR3 is 13 residues. Germline V lookup: CDR1 SGHRS, CDR2 YFSETQ. V lost 2 bases to trimming and J lost 10 bases; unmatched junction nucleotides: 6. The CDR3 region is CASSFAGLGSQYF. CDR3 nucleotide sequence: TGCGCCAGCAGCTTCGCGGGACTAGGATCGCAGTATTTT.

The chain carries TRBV6-1 and TRBJ1-1, with TRBD1 matching 7 bases. V shed 10 bases, J shed 5 bases, and the junction held 10 bases outside the gene matches. Looked up from germline, CDR1 is MNHNS and CDR2 is SASEGT. CDR3 length: 13 residues. CDR3 region: CATLTGQKTEAFF. The CDR3 nucleotides read TGTGCCACCTTGACAGGGCAGAAAACTGAAGCTTTCTTT.

This clone was seen more than once but under ten times. V and J are TRBV6-6 and TRBJ1-5; 9 positions match TRBD1. The trim removed 6 bases at V and 3 bases at J, leaving 9 bases unmatched. Germline V gene data show CDR1 as MNHNY and CDR2 as SVGAGI (reference sequence). The CDR3 runs to 16 residues. The CDR3 is CASRPPGQGYNQPQHF. DNA for the CDR3: TGTGCCAGCAGACCTCCGGGACAGGGTTACAATCAGCCCCAGCATTTT.

The rearrangement links TRBV15 to TRBJ2-4; maybe TRBD2 (5 bases). CDR1 and CDR2 (germline): LNHNV, YYDKDF (reference sequence). The CDR3 consists of 14 residues. Trimming stripped 0 bases from V and 7 bases from J, with 10 bases between. The CDR3 DNA sequence: TGTGCCACCAGCAGAGATCGAGGGCCCAACATTCAGTACTTC. It encodes CATSRDRGPNIQYF. Complete variable domain (other parts from reference TRBV15 and TRBJ2-4): DAMVIQNPRYQVTQFGKPVTLSCSQTLNHNVMYWYQQKSSQAPKLLFHYYDKDFNNEADTPDNFQSRRPNTSFCFLDIRSPGLGDTAMYLCATSRDRGPNIQYFGAGTRLSVL.

The chain recombines TRBV10-3 with TRBJ2-3; 9 nucleotides agree with TRBD2. V shed 0 bases and J 6 bases; nucleotides not matched to a gene: 4. Germline lookup yields CDR1 ENHRY and CDR2 SYGVKD. This CDR3 has 15 amino acids. The CDR3 protein is CAISESERGDDTQYF. The DNA for the CDR3 is TGTGCCATCAGTGAGTCGGAGCGGGGGGACGATACGCAGTATTTT.

The chain employs TRBV6-1 and TRBJ1-6; a weak D match, TRBD1 (5 bases). This CDR3 comprises 13 residues. CDR1 and CDR2 (germline): MNHNS, SASEGT. Trimming pared 3 bases from V and 11 bases from J, leaving 11 bases between. CDR3 protein: CASSDSGLPPLHF. The CDR3 DNA sequence: TGTGCCAGCAGTGACTCAGGGTTACCACCCCTCCACTTT.

CDR3 bases: TGTGCCAGCAGCTATCGGACAGGCCGGGAGACCCAGTACTTC. Amino acids: CASSYRTGRETQYF. This rearrangement joins TRBV7-2 to TRBJ2-5; 7 positions match TRBD1. Germline assignment: CDR1 SGHTA and CDR2 FQGNSA. There are 14 residues in the CDR3. The trim removed 4 bases at V and 5 bases at J, leaving 7 bases unmatched.

Here the CDR3 reads CASSYPGQGIGTEAFF. The DNA for the CDR3 is TGTGCCAGTAGTTACCCGGGACAGGGAATTGGCACTGAAGCTTTCTTT. The gene calls are TRBV19 and TRBJ1-1; 9 bases align to TRBD1. J lost 4 bases, V lost 5 bases, and 11 bases had no gene match. The CDR3 covers 16 residues. Germline V CDR1 and CDR2: LNHDA, SQIVND (reference sequence).

The rearrangement joins TRBV7-9 to TRBJ1-1; D unclear. The V gene's germline CDR1 is SEHNR and CDR2 FQNEAQ (reference sequence). The length of the CDR3 is 12 residues. V was cut by 5 bases and J by 7 bases, with 11 bases left in between. The CDR3 spells CASSQTPLEAFF. The CDR3 nucleotides are TGTGCCAGCAGCCAAACTCCACTTGAAGCTTTCTTT.

The chain combines TRBV6-6 with TRBJ1-2; D uncertain. This CDR3 comprises 12 residues. Trimming cost V 4 bases and J 6 bases, with 9 bases left between them. CDR1 and CDR2 from the germline V gene are MNHNY and SVGAGI (reference sequence). The CDR3 protein is CASSSRGDGYTF. The CDR3 DNA reads TGTGCCAGCAGTTCCCGGGGAGATGGCTACACCTTC.

CDR3 sequence (DNA): TGCAGCGTGGCCGGGACAGAGTTCACAGATACGCAGTATTTT. Its translation: CSVAGTEFTDTQYF. The rearrangement joins TRBV29-1 to TRBJ2-3, with TRBD1 matching over 7 bases. CDR3 length: 14 amino acids. The J segment lost 2 bases and the V segment lost 6 bases, leaving 8 bases of the junction unmatched. Germline V gives CDR1 SQVTM, CDR2 ANQGSEA.

This clone was seen just once. The V call is TRBV27, the J call TRBJ2-5; D perhaps matches TRBD2 (5 bases). Trimming took off 7 bases at V and 1 base at J, with 16 bases between the two ends. Germline assignment: CDR1 MNHEY and CDR2 SMNVEV (reference sequence). This CDR3 contains 15 residues. The CDR3 is CASNERGRSQETQYF. The CDR3 DNA sequence: TGTGCCAGCAATGAACGAGGGCGCTCCCAAGAGACCCAGTACTTC.

J is TRBJ2-3 and V is TRBV10-3, with a possible D match to TRBD1 (5 bases). CDR1 and CDR2 (germline): ENHRY, SYGVKD. Trimming pared 4 bases from V and 2 bases from J, leaving 13 bases between. There are 15 residues in the CDR3. In DNA, the CDR3 is TGTGCCATCAGTGCATTGCAGGGTATCACAGATACGCAGTATTTT. Its protein product is CAISALQGITDTQYF.

CDR3 DNA sequence: TGCGCCAGCAGCTACGGACTAGCGGGGATCGATGAGCAGTTCTTC. As protein: CASSYGLAGIDEQFF. The V call is TRBV5-1, the J call TRBJ2-1, with 12 positions matching TRBD2. Trimming took 3 bases from V and 8 from J; bases not matched to a gene: 6. The CDR3 is 15 residues long. CDR1 and CDR2 (germline): SGHRS, YFSETQ.

CDR3 DNA: TGTGCCAGCAGAGCCGACAGTAACTATGGCTACACCTTC. It yields the protein CASRADSNYGYTF. V and J are TRBV2 and TRBJ1-2; possibly TRBD1 for D (5 bases). Deletions cut 6 bases from V and 1 base from J, with 9 bases between. There are 13 residues in the CDR3. The germline gives CDR1 SNHLY, CDR2 FYNNEI.

This sequence joins TRBV7-2 and TRBJ1-4; D ambiguous. The CDR3 covers 14 residues. Between the trimmed V and J ends, which lost 1 base and 6 bases, there was a span of 9 bases. In germline, CDR1 is SGHTA, CDR2 FQGNSA. This CDR3 reads CASSLDVIDEKLFF. Written as DNA, the CDR3 is TGTGCCAGCAGCTTAGATGTAATTGATGAAAAACTGTTTTTT.